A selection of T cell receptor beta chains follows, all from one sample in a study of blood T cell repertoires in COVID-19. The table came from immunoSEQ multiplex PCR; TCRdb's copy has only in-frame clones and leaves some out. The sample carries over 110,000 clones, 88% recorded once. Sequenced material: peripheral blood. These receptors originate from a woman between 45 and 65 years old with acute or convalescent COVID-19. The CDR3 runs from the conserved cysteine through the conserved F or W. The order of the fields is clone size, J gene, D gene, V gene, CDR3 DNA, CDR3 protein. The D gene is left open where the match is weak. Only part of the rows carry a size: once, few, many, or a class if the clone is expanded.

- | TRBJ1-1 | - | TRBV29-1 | TGCAGCGTTGAAAGGGGACACATGAACACTGAAGCTTTCTTT | CSVERGHMNTEAFF
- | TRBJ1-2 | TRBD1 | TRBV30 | TGTGCCTGGATCGCCTCTTCGACAGGGGGCTACTATGGCTACACCTTC | CAWIASSTGGYYGYTF
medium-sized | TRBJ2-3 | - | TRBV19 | TGTGCCAGTAGTATACGCCAGACAGATACGCAGTATTTT | CASSIRQTDTQYF
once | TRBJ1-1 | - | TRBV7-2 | TGTGCCAGCAGCCCCCACGGTATTGGGAGTTCTGGGACTGAAGCTTTCTTT | CASSPHGIGSSGTEAFF
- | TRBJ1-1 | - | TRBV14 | TGTGCCAGCAGCCAAGTACAGGCTTCCGATGAAGCTTTCTTT | CASSQVQASDEAFF
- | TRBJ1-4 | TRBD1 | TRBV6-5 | TGTGCCAGCAGTTGGGGACAGGGGGCGGGTGAAAAACTGTTTTTT | CASSWGQGAGEKLFF
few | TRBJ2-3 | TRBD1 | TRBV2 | TGTGCCAGCAGAAGAACAGGGGCCTGGAGCACAGATACGCAGTATTTT | CASRRTGAWSTDTQYF
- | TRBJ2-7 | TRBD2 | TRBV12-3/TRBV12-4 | TGTGCCAGCAGCAATAGCGGGGGTTACGAGCAGTACTTC | CASSNSGGYEQYF
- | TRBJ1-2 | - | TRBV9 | TGTGCCAGCAGCGTAGGGCCAGGGGTAGAGGGCTACACCTTC | CASSVGPGVEGYTF
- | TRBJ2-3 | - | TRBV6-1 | TGTGCCAGCAGTGAAGATCTCGGGATGACAGATACGCAGTATTTT | CASSEDLGMTDTQYF
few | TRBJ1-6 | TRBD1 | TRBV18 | TGTGCCAGCTCAATTAGGGACAGGTCAAATTCACCCCTCCACTTT | CASSIRDRSNSPLHF
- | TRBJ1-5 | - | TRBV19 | TGTGCCAGTAGTGGGGGGGTGGGTCAGCCCCAGCATTTT | CASSGGVGQPQHF
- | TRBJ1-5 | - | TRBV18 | TGTGCCAGCTCACCCCAGGGCAGTCAGCCCCAGCATTTT | CASSPQGSQPQHF
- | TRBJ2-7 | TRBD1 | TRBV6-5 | TGTGCCAGCAGAGGGACAGGATACGAGCAGTACTTC | CASRGTGYEQYF
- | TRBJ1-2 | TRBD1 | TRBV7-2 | TGTGCCAGCAGCTTATCCGGACAGGGGATCTATGGCTACACCTTC | CASSLSGQGIYGYTF
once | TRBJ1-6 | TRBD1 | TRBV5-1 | TGCGCCAGCAGCTGGGGACAGGAACCTTCACCCCTCCACTTT | CASSWGQEPSPLHF
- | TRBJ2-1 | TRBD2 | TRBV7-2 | TGTGCCAGCAGCCCAGCGGGGCATCAATCCAATGAGCAGTTCTTC | CASSPAGHQSNEQFF
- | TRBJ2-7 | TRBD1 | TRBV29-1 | TGCAGCGTTGAGGGGGACAGGGCCTACGAGCAGTACTTC | CSVEGDRAYEQYF
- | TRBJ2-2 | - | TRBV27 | TGTGCCAGCAGTTTAAGAGGGGGGGCCGGGAACACCGGGGAGCTGTTTTTT | CASSLRGGAGNTGELFF
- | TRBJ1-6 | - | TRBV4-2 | TGTGCCAGCAGCCAAGCGTCCGTAAATAATTCACCCCTCCACTTT | CASSQASVNNSPLHF
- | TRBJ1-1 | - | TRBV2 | TGTGCCAGCAGTGAATTCGGTGGAGGGACGGGCACTGAAGCTTTCTTT | CASSEFGGGTGTEAFF
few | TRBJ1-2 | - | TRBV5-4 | TGTGCCAGCAGCTTGGTGGACACCTATGGCTACACCTTC | CASSLVDTYGYTF
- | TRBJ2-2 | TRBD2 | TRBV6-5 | TGTGCCAGCAGGAGACTAGCTAGGTGGACCGGGGAGCTGTTTTTT | CASRRLARWTGELFF
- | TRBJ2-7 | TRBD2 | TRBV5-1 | TGCGCCAGCGGGAGGGACCAAGGGAATCAGCAGTACTTC | CASGRDQGNQQYF
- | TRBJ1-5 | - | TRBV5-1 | TGCGCCAGCAGCTTGGACAGCCCGAATCAGCCCCAGCATTTT | CASSLDSPNQPQHF
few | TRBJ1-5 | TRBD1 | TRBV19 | TGTGCCAGTAGCCCGACAGGGGTAGGCAATCAGCCCCAGCATTTT | CASSPTGVGNQPQHF
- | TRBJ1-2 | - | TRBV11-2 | TGTGCCAGCAGCACGGCGGGAGGGTCGAATGGCTACACCTTC | CASSTAGGSNGYTF
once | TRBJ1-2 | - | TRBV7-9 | TGTGCCAGCAGCCCAGGGAACTATGGCTACACCTTC | CASSPGNYGYTF
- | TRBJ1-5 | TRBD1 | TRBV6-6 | TGTGCCAGCAGCCGAACAGGGGGCAATCAGCCCCAGCATTTT | CASSRTGGNQPQHF
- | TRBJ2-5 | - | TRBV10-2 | TGCGCCAGCAGTGAGTCGATTTGGGGAGCTGGAGAGACCCAGTACTTC | CASSESIWGAGETQYF
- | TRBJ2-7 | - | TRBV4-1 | TGCGCCAGCAGCCAAGATGCCGCGGACAGTGGACAATTCGAGCAGTACTTC | CASSQDAADSGQFEQYF
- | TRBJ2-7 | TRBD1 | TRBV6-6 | TGTGCCAGCAGTCCCCACGGGACAGGGGCCGAGCAGTACTTC | CASSPHGTGAEQYF
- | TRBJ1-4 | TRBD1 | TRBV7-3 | TGTGCCAGCAGCTTAGGGACAGGGAATGAAAAACTGTTTTTT | CASSLGTGNEKLFF
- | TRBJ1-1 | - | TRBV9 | TGTGCCAGCAGCGTAGTCGGGGGGAGGGAGCCGAACACTGAAGCTTTCTTT | CASSVVGGREPNTEAFF
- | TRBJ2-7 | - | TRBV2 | TGTGCCAGTCGGACAGAAAGCTCCTACGAGCAGTACTTC | CASRTESSYEQYF
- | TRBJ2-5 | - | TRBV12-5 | TGTGCTAGTGGCGGCCCGGGGGAGACCCAGTACTTC | CASGGPGETQYF
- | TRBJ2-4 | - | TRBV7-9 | TGTGCCAGCAGCTTAGGCGGGCAACCGGTAGCCAAAAACATTCAGTACTTC | CASSLGGQPVAKNIQYF
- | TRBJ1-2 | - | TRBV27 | TGTGCCAGCAGTCCTAGGGGGGGCCTAGGCTACACCTTC | CASSPRGGLGYTF
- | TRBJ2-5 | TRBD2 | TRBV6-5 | TGTGCCAGCAGCCGGACTAGTTTGGGTGGTTCGACCCAGTACTTC | CASSRTSLGGSTQYF
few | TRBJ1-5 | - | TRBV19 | TGTGCCAGTAGTAGGACATATAACAATCAGCCCCAGCATTTT | CASSRTYNNQPQHF
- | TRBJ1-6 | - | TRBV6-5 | TGTGCCACCCTCAGCGCTTATAATTCACCCCTCCACTTT | CATLSAYNSPLHF
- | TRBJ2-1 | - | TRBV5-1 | TGCGCCAGCAGCTTGCCCTTGATAGCCTCCTACAATGAGCAGTTCTTC | CASSLPLIASYNEQFF
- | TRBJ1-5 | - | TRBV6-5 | TGTGCCAGCACCTCCAAGGGGACACCAAATCAGCCCCAGCATTTT | CASTSKGTPNQPQHF
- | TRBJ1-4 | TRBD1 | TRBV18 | TGTGCCAGCTCACCGCCGGGACAGGGGAATGAAAAACTGTTTTTT | CASSPPGQGNEKLFF
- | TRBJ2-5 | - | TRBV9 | TGTGCCAGCAGCGTAGCTACTAGCCAGGAGACCCAGTACTTC | CASSVATSQETQYF
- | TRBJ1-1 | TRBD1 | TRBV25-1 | TGTGCCAGCAGCCCGGGACAGGGGACGGAGGAGTACACTGAAGCTTTCTTT | CASSPGQGTEEYTEAFF